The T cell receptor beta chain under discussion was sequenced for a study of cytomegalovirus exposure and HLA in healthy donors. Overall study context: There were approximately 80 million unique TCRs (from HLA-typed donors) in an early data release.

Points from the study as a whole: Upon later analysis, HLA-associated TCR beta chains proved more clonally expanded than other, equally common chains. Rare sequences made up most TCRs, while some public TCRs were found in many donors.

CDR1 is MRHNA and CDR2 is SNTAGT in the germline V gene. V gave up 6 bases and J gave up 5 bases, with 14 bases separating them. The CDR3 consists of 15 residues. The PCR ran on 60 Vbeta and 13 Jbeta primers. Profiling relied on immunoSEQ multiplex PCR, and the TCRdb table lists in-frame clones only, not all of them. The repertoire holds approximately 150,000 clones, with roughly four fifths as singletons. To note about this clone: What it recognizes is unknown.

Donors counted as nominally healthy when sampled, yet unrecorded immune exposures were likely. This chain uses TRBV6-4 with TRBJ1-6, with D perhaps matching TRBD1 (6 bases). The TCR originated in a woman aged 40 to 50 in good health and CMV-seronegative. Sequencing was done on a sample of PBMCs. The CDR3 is CASSPRDKDNSPLHF. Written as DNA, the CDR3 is TGTGCCAGCAGCCCCCGGGACAAAGATAATTCACCCCTCCACTTT.